Listed here is a single T cell receptor (beta chain). With 0 bases removed from V and 4 bases from J, the gap between germline ends came to 13 bases. In germline, CDR1 is SGHVS, CDR2 FQNEAQ. The length of the CDR3 is 15 residues. This sample was included in a study of control samples from healthy donors and cancer patients. Libraries were prepared by immunoSEQ multiplex PCR; TCRdb keeps only in-frame clonotypes and omits some of them. This sample has 140,000 to 150,000 clones, with about nine tenths found just once. Specimen: blood. This sequence joins TRBV7-8 and TRBJ2-7; tentative D call: TRBD2 (6 bases). This clonotype was sampled from a man aged 30 to 45 in good health. The CDR3 spells CASSLAGGTKYEQYF. The DNA of the CDR3 is TGTGCCAGCAGCTTAGCGGGAGGTACGAAGTACGAGCAGTACTTC.